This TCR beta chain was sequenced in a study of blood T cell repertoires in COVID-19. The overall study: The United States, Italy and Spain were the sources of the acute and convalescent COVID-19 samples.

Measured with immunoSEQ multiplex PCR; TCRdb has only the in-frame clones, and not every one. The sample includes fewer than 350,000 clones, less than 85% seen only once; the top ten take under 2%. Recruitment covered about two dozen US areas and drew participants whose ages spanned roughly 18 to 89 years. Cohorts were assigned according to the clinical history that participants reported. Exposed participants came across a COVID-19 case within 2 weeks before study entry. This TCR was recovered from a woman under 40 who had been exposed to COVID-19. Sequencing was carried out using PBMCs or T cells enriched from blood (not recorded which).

CDR3 residues: CASSLFGGYEQYF. The CDR3 region has the DNA TGTGCCAGCAGCTTGTTCGGGGGCTACGAGCAGTACTTC. This chain uses TRBV11-2 with TRBJ2-7, with a weak D call TRBD2 (6 bases). The CDR3 extends over 13 amino acids. Trimming left V 3 bases short and J 3 bases short, with 9 bases between. CDR1 is SGHAT, CDR2 FQNNGV, per germline.